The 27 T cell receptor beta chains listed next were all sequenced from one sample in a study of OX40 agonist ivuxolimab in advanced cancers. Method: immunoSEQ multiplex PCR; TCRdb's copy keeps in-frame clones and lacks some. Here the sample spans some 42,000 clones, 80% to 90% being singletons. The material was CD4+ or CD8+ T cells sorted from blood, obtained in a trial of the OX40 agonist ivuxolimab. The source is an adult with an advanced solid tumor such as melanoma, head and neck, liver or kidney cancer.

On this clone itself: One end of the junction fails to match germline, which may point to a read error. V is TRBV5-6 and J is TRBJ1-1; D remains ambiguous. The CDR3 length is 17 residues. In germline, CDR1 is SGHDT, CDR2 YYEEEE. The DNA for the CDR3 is TGTGCCAGCAACTTGCTCGGGGAGATGAGCGAAAGCACTGAAGCTTTCTTT. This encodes CASNLLGEMSESTEAFF.

CDR3 sequence (DNA): TGTGCCAGCAGCTTAGGGGGCTCCTATAATTCACCCCTCCACTTT. Protein sequence: CASSLGGSYNSPLHF. The J gene is TRBJ1-6, the V gene TRBV7-6; D unresolved. Per the germline V gene, CDR1 is SGHVS and CDR2 is FNYEAQ. The germline V and J ends were trimmed by 1 base and 0 bases, with 4 bases remaining between them. The CDR3 covers 15 residues.

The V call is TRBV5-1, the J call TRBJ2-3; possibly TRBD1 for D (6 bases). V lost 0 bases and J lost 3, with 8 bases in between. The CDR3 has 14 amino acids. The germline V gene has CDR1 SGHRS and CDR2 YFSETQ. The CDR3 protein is CASSLGTGTDTQYF. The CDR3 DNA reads TGCGCCAGCAGCTTGGGTACAGGGACAGATACGCAGTATTTT.

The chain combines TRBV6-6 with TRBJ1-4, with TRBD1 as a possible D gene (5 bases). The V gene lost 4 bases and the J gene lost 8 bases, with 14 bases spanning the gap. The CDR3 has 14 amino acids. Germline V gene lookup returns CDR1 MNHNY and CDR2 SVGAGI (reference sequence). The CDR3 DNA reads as TGTGCCAGCAGTTTGGCGGGGGATAGGGAAAAACTGTTTTTT. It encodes CASSLAGDREKLFF.

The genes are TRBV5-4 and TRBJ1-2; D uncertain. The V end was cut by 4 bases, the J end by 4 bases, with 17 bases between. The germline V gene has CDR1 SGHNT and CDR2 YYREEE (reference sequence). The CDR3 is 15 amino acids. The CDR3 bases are TGTGCCAGCAGCCTGGACGAGGACCGGGGCTATGGCTACACCTTC. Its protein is CASSLDEDRGYGYTF.

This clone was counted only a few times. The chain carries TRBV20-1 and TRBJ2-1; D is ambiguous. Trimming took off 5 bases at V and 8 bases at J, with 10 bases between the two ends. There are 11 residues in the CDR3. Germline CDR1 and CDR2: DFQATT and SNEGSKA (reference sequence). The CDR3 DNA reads TGCAGTGCTTACTCGCGACATGAGCAGTTCTTC. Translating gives CSAYSRHEQFF.

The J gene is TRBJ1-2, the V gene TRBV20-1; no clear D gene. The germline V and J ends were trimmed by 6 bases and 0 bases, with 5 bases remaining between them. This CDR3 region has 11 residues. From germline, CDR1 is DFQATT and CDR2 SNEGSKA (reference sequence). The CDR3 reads CSAYTNYGYTF. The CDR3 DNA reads TGCAGTGCCTATACTAACTATGGCTACACCTTC.

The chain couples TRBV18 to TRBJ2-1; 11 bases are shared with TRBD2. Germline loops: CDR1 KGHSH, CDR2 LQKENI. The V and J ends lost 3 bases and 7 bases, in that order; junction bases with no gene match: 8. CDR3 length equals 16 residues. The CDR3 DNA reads TGTGCCAGCTCACCCTCACTAGCGGGAGACGGGAATGAGCAGTTCTTC. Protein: CASSPSLAGDGNEQFF.

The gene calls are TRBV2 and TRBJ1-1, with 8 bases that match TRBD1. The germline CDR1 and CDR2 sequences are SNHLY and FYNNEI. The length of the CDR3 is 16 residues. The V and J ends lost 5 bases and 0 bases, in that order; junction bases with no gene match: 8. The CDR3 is CASSPRRQGMNTEAFF. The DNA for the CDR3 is TGTGCCAGCAGTCCGCGTAGACAGGGGATGAACACTGAAGCTTTCTTT.

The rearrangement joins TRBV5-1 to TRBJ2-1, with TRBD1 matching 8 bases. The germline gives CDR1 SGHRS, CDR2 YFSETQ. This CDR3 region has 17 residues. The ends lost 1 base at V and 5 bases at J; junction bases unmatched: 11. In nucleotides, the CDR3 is TGCGCCAGCAGCTTGTTACCCAGGGGGCGCGGCCACAATGAGCAGTTCTTC. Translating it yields CASSLLPRGRGHNEQFF.

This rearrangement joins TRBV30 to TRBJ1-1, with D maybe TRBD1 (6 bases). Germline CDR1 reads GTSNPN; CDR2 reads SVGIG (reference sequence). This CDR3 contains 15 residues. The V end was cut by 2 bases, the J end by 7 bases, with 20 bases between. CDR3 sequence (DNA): TGTGCCTGGAGTTCTCGTCGGGGGGGGCTCGGTGAAGCTTTCTTT. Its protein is CAWSSRRGGLGEAFF.

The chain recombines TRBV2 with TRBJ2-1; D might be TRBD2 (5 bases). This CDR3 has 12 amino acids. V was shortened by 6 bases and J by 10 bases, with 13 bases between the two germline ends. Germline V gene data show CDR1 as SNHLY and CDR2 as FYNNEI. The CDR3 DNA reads TGTGCCAGCAGGACTTCGGGGTCGGAGCAGTTCTTC. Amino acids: CASRTSGSEQFF.

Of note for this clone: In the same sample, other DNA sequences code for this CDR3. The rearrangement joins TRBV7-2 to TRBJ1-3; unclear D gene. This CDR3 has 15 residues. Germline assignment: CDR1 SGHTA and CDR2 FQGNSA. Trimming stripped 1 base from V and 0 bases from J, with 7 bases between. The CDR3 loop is CASSLVQSSGNTIYF. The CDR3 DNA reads TGTGCCAGCAGCTTAGTCCAGAGCTCTGGAAACACCATATATTTT.

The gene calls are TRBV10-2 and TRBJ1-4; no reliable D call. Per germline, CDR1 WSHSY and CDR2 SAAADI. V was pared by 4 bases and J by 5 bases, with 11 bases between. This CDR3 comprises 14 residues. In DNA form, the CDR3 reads TGCGCCAGCAGTGTTAGGGCTACGAATGAAAAACTGTTTTTT. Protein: CASSVRATNEKLFF.

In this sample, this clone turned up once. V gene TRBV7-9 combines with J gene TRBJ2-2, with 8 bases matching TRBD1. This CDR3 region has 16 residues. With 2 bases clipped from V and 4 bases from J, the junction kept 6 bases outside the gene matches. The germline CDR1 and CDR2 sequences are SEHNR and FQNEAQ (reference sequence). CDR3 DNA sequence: TGTGCCAGCAGCTTATCAACGGGACAGGTCACCGGGGAGCTGTTTTTT. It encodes CASSLSTGQVTGELFF.

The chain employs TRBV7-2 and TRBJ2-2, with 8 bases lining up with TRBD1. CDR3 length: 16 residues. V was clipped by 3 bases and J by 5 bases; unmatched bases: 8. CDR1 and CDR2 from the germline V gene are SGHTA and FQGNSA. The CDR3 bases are TGTGCCAGCAGCTTGCGACCGGGACAGGTTACCGGGGAGCTGTTTTTT. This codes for CASSLRPGQVTGELFF. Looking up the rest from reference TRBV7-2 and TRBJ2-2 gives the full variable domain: GAGVSQSPSNKVTEKGKDVELRCDPISGHTALYWYRQSLGQGLEFLIYFQGNSAPDKSGLPSDRFSAERTGGSVSTLTIQRTQQEDSAVYLCASSLRPGQVTGELFFGEGSRLTVL.

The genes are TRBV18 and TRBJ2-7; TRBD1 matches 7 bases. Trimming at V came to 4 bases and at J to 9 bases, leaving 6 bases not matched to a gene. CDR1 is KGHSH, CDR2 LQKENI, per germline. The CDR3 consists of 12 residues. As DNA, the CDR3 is TGTGCCAGCTCACAAAAGGGGGCTTGGCAGTACTTC. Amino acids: CASSQKGAWQYF.

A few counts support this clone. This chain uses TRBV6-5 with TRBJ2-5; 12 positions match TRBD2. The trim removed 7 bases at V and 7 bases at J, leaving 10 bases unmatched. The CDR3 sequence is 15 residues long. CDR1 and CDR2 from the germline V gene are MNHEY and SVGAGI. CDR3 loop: CASTLLAGGTRTQYF. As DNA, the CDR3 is TGTGCCAGCACGTTACTAGCGGGAGGTACCCGGACCCAGTACTTC.

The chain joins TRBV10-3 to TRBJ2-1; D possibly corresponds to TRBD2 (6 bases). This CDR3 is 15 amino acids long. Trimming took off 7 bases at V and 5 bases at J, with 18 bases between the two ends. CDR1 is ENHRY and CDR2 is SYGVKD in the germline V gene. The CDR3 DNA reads TGTGCCATCACCGCGTCCGGGACTTCCGACAATGAGCAGTTCTTC. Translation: CAITASGTSDNEQFF.

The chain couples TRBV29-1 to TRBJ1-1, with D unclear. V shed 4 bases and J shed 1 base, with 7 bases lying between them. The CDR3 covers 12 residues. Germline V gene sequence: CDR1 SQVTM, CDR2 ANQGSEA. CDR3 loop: CSVAGGNTEAFF. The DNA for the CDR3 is TGCAGCGTTGCGGGTGGGAACACTGAAGCTTTCTTT.

The CDR3 coding sequence is TGCGCCAGCAGCCCGTCATTCAGGGAGAACACTGAAGCTTTCTTT. Its protein product is CASSPSFRENTEAFF. The chain uses TRBV4-1 and TRBJ1-1, with D perhaps matching TRBD1 (5 bases). Trimming pared 4 bases from V and 1 base from J, leaving 13 bases between. This CDR3 is 15 amino acids long. CDR1 MGHRA and CDR2 YSYEKL come from the germline V gene.

DNA of the CDR3: TGTGCCAGCAGCTCTAGCGAGCACACAGATACGCAGTATTTT. Its protein is CASSSSEHTDTQYF. The rearrangement uses TRBV11-2 and TRBJ2-3; a possible D gene is TRBD2 (6 bases). The CDR3 runs to 14 residues. Germline V gene lookup returns CDR1 SGHAT and CDR2 FQNNGV. Trimming removed 4 bases at V and 2 bases at J, with 10 bases between.

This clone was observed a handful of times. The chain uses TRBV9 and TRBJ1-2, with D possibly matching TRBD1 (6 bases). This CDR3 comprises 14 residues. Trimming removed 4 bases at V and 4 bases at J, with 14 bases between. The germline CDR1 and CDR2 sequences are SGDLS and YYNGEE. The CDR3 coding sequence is TGTGCCAGCAGCCCCCTGACAGGAACCTATGGCTACACCTTC. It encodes CASSPLTGTYGYTF. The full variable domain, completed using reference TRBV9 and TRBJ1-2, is DSGVTQTPKHLITATGQRVTLRCSPRSGDLSVYWYQQSLDQGLQFLIQYYNGEERAKGNILERFSAQQFPDLHSELNLSSLELGDSALYFCASSPLTGTYGYTFGSGTRLTVV.

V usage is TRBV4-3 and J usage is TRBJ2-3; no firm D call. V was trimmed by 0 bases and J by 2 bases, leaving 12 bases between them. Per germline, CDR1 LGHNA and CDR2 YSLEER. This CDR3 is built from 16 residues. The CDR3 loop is CASSQDVFPPTDTQYF. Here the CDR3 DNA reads TGCGCCAGCAGCCAAGATGTCTTCCCCCCCACAGATACGCAGTATTTT.

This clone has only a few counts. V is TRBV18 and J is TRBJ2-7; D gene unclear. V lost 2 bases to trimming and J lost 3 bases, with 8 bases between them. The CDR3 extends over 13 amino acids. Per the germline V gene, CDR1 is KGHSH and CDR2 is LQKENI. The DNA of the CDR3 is TGTGCCAGCTCACCAGGGCCAAACTACGAGCAGTACGTC. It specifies CASSPGPNYEQYV.

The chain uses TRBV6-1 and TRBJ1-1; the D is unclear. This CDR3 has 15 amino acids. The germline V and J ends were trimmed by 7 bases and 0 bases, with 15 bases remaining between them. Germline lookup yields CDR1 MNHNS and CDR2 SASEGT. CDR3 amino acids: CASMERNGMNTEAFF. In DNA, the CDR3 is TGTGCCAGCATGGAAAGGAACGGGATGAACACTGAAGCTTTCTTT.

CDR3 nucleotides: TGTGCCAGCAGCCCCGCAAAGACGAACACCGGGGAGCTGTTTTTT. Translated: CASSPAKTNTGELFF. The chain links TRBV6-6 to TRBJ2-2; D is unresolved. This CDR3 is built from 15 residues. Deletions cut 6 bases from V and 0 bases from J, with 11 bases between. Germline CDR1 reads MNHNY; CDR2 reads SVGAGI (reference sequence).